Listed below are T cell receptor beta chains from one sample, sequenced in a study of CD8+ T cells in alopecia areata. The data were produced by immunoSEQ multiplex PCR, yet TCRdb's version contains in-frame clones alone and is incomplete. Among some 220,000 clones, about 50% were seen once, and the ten largest hold more than 1.5%. Sample: CD4+ T cells sorted from blood, taken at week 4, from a patient treated with tofacitinib. These receptors were collected from a human donor with alopecia areata. Each CDR3 is given with its conserved first and last residue.

13,TRBV6-5,CASSWGTNTEQFF
16,TRBV15,CATSREGWASTDTQYF
15,TRBV10-3,CAISESGRDLNEQFF
15,TRBV11-2,CASSALGTSVGTQYF
11,TRBV30,CACLSGTEAFF
15,TRBV30,CAWMIPWPGPQEQYF
15,TRBV10-3,CAISFSQGEGTEAFF
16,TRBV7-2,CASSLVGGGQSFGYTF
12,TRBV30,CAWGGSTDTQYF
13,TRBV7-2,CASTPGGVSTQYF
13,TRBV7-9,CASSLGVSYGYTF
14,TRBV7-6,CASSSDRGRETQYF
15,TRBV18,CASSREGTSREKLFF
16,TRBV4-3,CASSQEGGRGQETQYF
14,TRBV5-1,CASSPREQAGGYTF
15,TRBV5-1,CASSGLAGSYNEQFF
14,TRBV27,CASGSRTGGDEQFF
13,TRBV29-1,CSVGDGRTDTQYF
14,TRBV29-1,CSAVGGLGSLEQYF
13,TRBV9,CASSGDMNTEAFF
16,TRBV25-1,CASSAVGGTGENEQYF
14,TRBV7-9,CASSFPGQGYEQYF
16,TRBV7-3,CASSSTGTGGAGELFF
14,TRBV27,CASSLSPRSYEQYF
16,TRBV30,CAWSAWGAAIGDTQYF
17,TRBV7-2,CASSFLKNREGGRGYTF
14,TRBV29-1,CSARDTGFNQPQHF
13,TRBV2,CASLRESNTEAFF
13,TRBV29-1,CSVELLAGTEAFF
15,TRBV4-3,CASSPGGQGKDGYTF
18,TRBV4-3,CASSQGVLLPMGNQPQHF
15,TRBV6-4,CASSDSGVGVTPLHF
15,TRBV5-1,CASSLRQSGANVLTF
15,TRBV9,CASSPRDLGSYEQYF
14,TRBV10-3,CAIRGLASTDTQYF
16,TRBV25-1,CASSDSGTSPTDTQYF
18,TRBV13,CASSPSLGRTNGTDTQYF
14,TRBV5-1,CASSALEGQETQYF
15,TRBV30,CAWSTQDRGPYEQYF
14,TRBV30,CAWSLGGPQETQYF
14,TRBV4-3,CASSPDRGNYGYTF
14,TRBV29-1,CSVEGTSYNSPLHF
16,TRBV23-1,CASSQSWRGGGSPLHF
10,TRBV29-1,CSVGSDTQYF
11,TRBV2,CASSWEETQYF
13,TRBV30,CAWSVERGSGYTF
12,TRBV29-1,CSISGGNTEAFF
15,TRBV5-4,CASSLEAKLPDTQYF
12,TRBV29-1,CSVEDTNYGYTF